These 4 T cell receptor beta chains were all obtained from the same sample, sequenced in a study of T cell changes during pregnancy in multiple sclerosis. Clones were read by immunoSEQ multiplex PCR, and TCRdb kept only the in-frame ones, dropping some. The sample consists of about 30,000 clones, under 95% of them appearing once. The sequenced sample was CD4+ T cells from peripheral blood mononuclear cells, obtained in the second trimester of pregnancy. These receptors were taken from a female donor in good health, enrolled as a control in a pregnancy study.

This sequence joins TRBV10-2 and TRBJ1-6; D is unclear. V was trimmed by 7 bases and J by 3 bases, leaving 4 bases between them. Germline V lookup: CDR1 WSHSY, CDR2 SAAADI. The CDR3 totals 12 residues. The CDR3 region is CASTGYNSPLHF. As DNA, the CDR3 is TGCGCCAGCACGGGCTATAATTCACCCCTCCACTTT.

The chain uses TRBV7-9 and TRBJ2-1; TRBD2 matches 7 bases. After removal of 1 base from V and 6 bases from J, the junction contained 3 bases not matched to a gene. This CDR3 spans 14 amino acids. From germline, CDR1 is SEHNR and CDR2 FQNEAQ (reference sequence). In nucleotides, the CDR3 is TGTGCCAGCAGCTTAGGACTAGCCGGCAATGAGCAGTTCTTC. It translates to CASSLGLAGNEQFF.

The rearrangement links TRBV18 to TRBJ1-2; D may be TRBD1 (5 bases). The V and J ends lost 3 bases and 6 bases respectively, with 14 bases between them. The CDR3 has 14 amino acids. Looked up from germline, CDR1 is KGHSH and CDR2 is LQKENI. In nucleotides, the CDR3 is TGTGCCAGCTCACCGAGAGAAGGGGTCGATGGCTACACCTTC. It translates to CASSPREGVDGYTF.

The CDR3 DNA is TGTGCCAGCAGCGTTTTCAGTATCCCAGATACGCAGTATTTT. This gives the protein CASSVFSIPDTQYF. The chain is built from TRBV9 and TRBJ2-3; D not resolved. CDR3 size: 14 residues. Trimming removed 2 bases at V and 4 bases at J, with 11 bases between. CDR1 and CDR2 from the germline V gene are SGDLS and YYNGEE.